This TCR beta chain was recovered during a study of T cells in Graves' hyperthyroidism and ophthalmopathy. In this sample, this clonotype turned up many times. Its specificity is unknown. The patients, who ranged from 18 to 65 in age, presented with newly diagnosed hyperthyroidism lasting under 2 months. From RNA transcripts, TCR beta CDR3 regions were amplified. HTBI primers drove first-round RT-PCR of the TCR CDR3. One entry per CDR3 protein results from TCRdb running MiXCR on the multiplex PCR reads. The top ten hold 7.8% of the sample, which has some 270,000 distinct CDR3 sequences, about an eighth seen once. Regarding the study as a whole: Most thyroid clonotypes expanded above 0.001 were also detected in blood.

CDR3 size: 12 residues. Trimming took off 2 bases at V and 7 bases at J, with 9 bases between the two ends. Germline CDR1 reads MNHEY; CDR2 reads SMNVEV (reference sequence). Input material: blood. The chain combines TRBV27 with TRBJ2-7; no firm D call. This receptor was identified in a woman aged 25 to 45 with Graves' hyperthyroidism that later progressed to Graves' ophthalmopathy. CDR3 bases: TGTGCCAGCAGTTTAATCCGAGGAGAGCAGTACTTC. Translated: CASSLIRGEQYF.